This T cell receptor (beta chain) stems from a study of CXCR3-negative and CXCR3-positive naive CD8 T cells. As for the study in general: Every library held about 1.5 +/- 0.3 million TRB reads, and the total came to roughly 150 million. General study results and limits: Naive CXCR3-negative and CXCR3-positive cells had similar TRBV-TRBJ usage; memory differed. More hydrophobic TRB CDR3s occurred in CXCR3-positive than in CXCR3-negative naive cells. Relative to memory CD8+ cells, whose diversity was much lower, both naive subsets had comparably high diversity.

Triplicate sorting captured approximately 290,000 cells each from every CD8+ T cell subset. Comment on this clonotype: Its antigen is undetermined.

5' RACE that incorporated UMI labels was used to prepare the TRB cDNA libraries. TCRdb processed the 5' RACE reads again and assigns one entry to each CDR3 protein, with no DNA. The table for this sample gives roughly 130,000 distinct CDR3 sequences. Sequencing was done on a sample of naive CXCR3+ CD8+ T cells from blood. Stated subset: CD45RO-CCR7+CD27+CD95- naive CD8+ T cells expressing CXCR3 (TNR3+). This TCR was recovered from a human donor in good health. Some clones in this sample may be carry-over from other donors' samples.

CDR3 sequence reads: CASSWSDREDNEQFF. V and J are TRBV5-1 and TRBJ2-1; the TCRdb call, TRBD1, lacks DNA for checking. This CDR3 contains 15 residues. Germline loops: CDR1 SGHRS, CDR2 YFSETQ.